This TCR beta chain stems from a study of blood T cell repertoires in COVID-19. Overall study: There were acute and convalescent COVID-19 samples, and they came from the United States, Italy and Spain. Nucleic acid was either cDNA or gDNA, and it came from T cells, B-cell-depleted T cells, or PBMCs.

In the source study's methods: Amplification with reference gene primers provided the estimates of nucleated cell counts. Sequencing was performed with immunoSEQ multiplex PCR; in TCRdb, only in-frame clones are kept and a portion is missing. V, J and clone size are those of that table, while D and trimming were read from the DNA. Seen here are roughly 190,000 clones, roughly 80% observed once, and the top ten hold about an eighth. The germline V gene encodes CDR1 MNHEY and CDR2 SMNVEV (reference sequence). With V trimmed by 7 bases and J by 2 bases, 7 bases remained unmatched. This CDR3 comprises 14 residues.

The V and J genes are TRBV27 and TRBJ2-7; TRBD2 matches 8 bases. The sequenced sample consisted of peripheral blood. This clonotype originated in a man between 25 and 39 years old with active or convalescent COVID-19. The CDR3 bases are TGTGCCAGCATGGTAGCGGGGACGACCTACGAGCAGTACGTC. As protein: CASMVAGTTYEQYV.